This TCR beta chain was recovered during a study of cytomegalovirus exposure and HLA in healthy donors. There are 16 residues in the CDR3. The germline gives CDR1 SGHRS, CDR2 YFSETQ. V trimming: 4 bases; J trimming: 7 bases; junction bases outside the gene matches: 11. Notes on the study in general: A later analysis linked 15,000 to 20,000 TCR beta sequences to HLA alleles at 0.05 false discovery rate.

A word on this clone: Its antigen is still unknown.

A multiplex PCR was run with 60 Vbeta primers and 13 Jbeta primers. The data were produced by immunoSEQ multiplex PCR, yet TCRdb's version contains in-frame clones alone and is incomplete. The table shows about 130,000 clones, with around 74% occurring only once. This chain uses TRBV5-1 with TRBJ2-4; 10 bases align to TRBD1. Sequenced input: PBMCs. The sequence came from a male donor in good health and CMV-seronegative. The CDR3 region has the DNA TGCGCCAGCAGCGCGACAGGGGGCGCGAGGGGGAACATTCAGTACTTC. Its translation: CASSATGGARGNIQYF.